The 21 T cell receptor beta chains below were found in one sample sequenced in a study of T cell responses to AZD1222 COVID-19 vaccine. Method: immunoSEQ multiplex PCR; TCRdb's copy keeps in-frame clones and lacks some. The table lists approximately 180,000 clones, 88% of them singletons. This sample comprised peripheral blood, obtained 28 days after the second AZD1222 dose. The receptor source for this set is an adult who received the AZD1222 COVID-19 vaccine.

V usage is TRBV6-6 and J usage is TRBJ2-2; 9 bases map to TRBD1. The CDR3 covers 16 residues. The V segment lost 2 bases and the J segment 3 bases; nucleotides outside the gene matches: 4. Germline lookup yields CDR1 MNHNY and CDR2 SVGAGI (reference sequence). The DNA of the CDR3 is TGTGCCAGCAGTTACCCGACAGGGGGGGACACCGGGGAGCTGTTTTTT. Amino acid sequence: CASSYPTGGDTGELFF.

This chain joins TRBV29-1 and TRBJ2-1, with 11 bases aligning to TRBD2. With V trimmed by 4 bases and J by 0 bases, 8 bases remained unmatched. CDR1 and CDR2 (germline): SQVTM, ANQGSEA. The CDR3 covers 17 residues. The CDR3 spells CSVAGLAVPSSYNEQFF. CDR3 in DNA: TGCAGCGTTGCGGGACTAGCGGTCCCGAGCTCCTACAATGAGCAGTTCTTC.

This chain uses TRBV7-2 with TRBJ2-1, with D possibly being TRBD1 or TRBD2 (8 bases each). The length of the CDR3 is 18 residues. CDR1 and CDR2 from the germline V gene are SGHTA and FQGNSA. V lost 7 bases and J 10 bases, leaving 32 bases between the germline ends. The chain's CDR3 is CASNFGQGIGLASREQFF. CDR3 coding DNA: TGTGCCAGCAACTTCGGACAGGGAATAGGACTAGCCTCGCGGGAGCAGTTCTTC.

This chain uses TRBV11-1 with TRBJ1-1; perhaps TRBD1 as D (5 bases). The CDR3 consists of 13 residues. The germline V and J ends were trimmed by 2 bases and 5 bases, with 9 bases remaining between them. CDR1 and CDR2 (germline): SGHAT, FQDESV (reference sequence). CDR3 coding DNA: TGTGCCAGCAGCTTAACAGGCGAAACTGAAGCTTTCTTT. Amino acids: CASSLTGETEAFF.

The V call is TRBV2, the J call TRBJ2-1, with 7 bases identical to TRBD1. Germline CDR1 SNHLY, CDR2 FYNNEI. The length of the CDR3 is 14 residues. Trimming cost V 7 bases and J 3 bases; bases outside gene matches: 6. The CDR3 reads CASMGQLSYNEQFF. The CDR3 region has the DNA TGTGCCAGCATGGGACAGCTAAGCTACAATGAGCAGTTCTTC.

The gene calls are TRBV12-3 or TRBV12-4 and TRBJ1-5; no reliable D call. Trimming removed 5 bases at V and 2 bases at J, with 4 bases between. This CDR3 is 12 amino acids long. CDR3 amino acids: CASSRGNQPQHF. In nucleotides, the CDR3 is TGTGCCAGCAGTAGAGGCAATCAGCCCCAGCATTTT.

This clone was seen just once. This chain uses TRBV4-3 with TRBJ2-7; TRBD1 agrees at 9 bases. This CDR3 has 14 amino acids. CDR1 is LGHNA, CDR2 YSLEER, per germline. Trimming cost V 5 bases and J 4 bases; bases outside gene matches: 6. The CDR3 region is CASSTDRGKYEQYF. The CDR3 nucleotides are TGCGCCAGCAGCACCGACAGGGGGAAATACGAGCAGTACTTC.

The chain joins TRBV7-2 to TRBJ2-2; 10 bases agree with TRBD2. The CDR3 consists of 16 residues. J lost 4 bases, V lost 5 bases, and 7 bases had no gene match. From germline, CDR1 is SGHTA and CDR2 FQGNSA. CDR3 bases: TGTGCCAGCAGCACACTAGCGGGAAGCGGCACCGGGGAGCTGTTTTTT. Translated: CASSTLAGSGTGELFF.

The gene calls are TRBV19 and TRBJ2-2; either TRBD1 or TRBD2 may fit D (5 bases each). This CDR3 is 16 amino acids long. Looked up from germline, CDR1 is LNHDA and CDR2 is SQIVND (reference sequence). V was shortened by 7 bases and J by 2 bases, with 17 bases between the two germline ends. The CDR3 loop is CASITNGAANTGELFF. CDR3 nucleotides: TGTGCCAGTATCACGAACGGGGCTGCTAACACCGGGGAGCTGTTTTTT.

The rearrangement uses TRBV28 and TRBJ1-2, with 9 bases aligning to TRBD1. The V segment lost 6 bases and the J segment 9 bases; nucleotides outside the gene matches: 17. CDR1 MDHEN and CDR2 SYDVKM come from the germline V gene. CDR3 size: 16 residues. Here the CDR3 DNA reads TGTGCCAGCAGGCTGGGGACAGGGACCTTCGAGAGCCGCTACACCTTC. It translates to CASRLGTGTFESRYTF.

This rearrangement joins TRBV6-1 to TRBJ2-7, with TRBD1 matching over 10 bases. CDR1 and CDR2 from the germline V gene are MNHNS and SASEGT. Germline trimming cut 3 bases from V and 5 bases from J; bases unmatched to any gene: 10. This CDR3 comprises 16 residues. CDR3 nucleotides: TGTGCCAGCAGTGATCGTGGGGACAGGGGTTGGGACGAGCAGTACTTC. Translated, it gives CASSDRGDRGWDEQYF.

The chain is built from TRBV5-4 and TRBJ2-2; 8 bases agree with TRBD2. In germline, CDR1 is SGHNT, CDR2 YYREEE (reference sequence). The V gene end was trimmed by 3 bases and the J gene end by 1 base; junction bases not matched to a gene: 2. This CDR3 comprises 15 residues. In DNA form, the CDR3 reads TGTGCCAGCAGCTCCAGCGGGAGGAACACCGGGGAGCTGTTTTTT. As protein: CASSSSGRNTGELFF.

This chain links TRBV7-2 with TRBJ2-7, with 10 bases matching TRBD2. Germline V CDR1 and CDR2: SGHTA, FQGNSA. The CDR3 length is 16 residues. The trim removed 5 bases at V and 10 bases at J, leaving 17 bases unmatched. CDR3 sequence: CASSPGGTSDTLGQYF. The DNA for the CDR3 is TGTGCCAGCAGCCCAGGAGGGACTAGCGACACGTTGGGACAGTACTTC.

The rearrangement uses TRBV15 and TRBJ2-7; perhaps D is TRBD1 or TRBD2 (6 bases each). Trimming left V 0 bases short and J 7 bases short, with 19 bases between. Germline CDR1 reads LNHNV; CDR2 reads YYDKDF (reference sequence). The CDR3 runs to 16 residues. Here the CDR3 reads CATSRDPVWGAKEQYF. As DNA, the CDR3 is TGTGCCACCAGCAGAGACCCTGTGTGGGGGGCGAAAGAGCAGTACTTC.

The chain employs TRBV29-1 and TRBJ2-3; D call uncertain. The germline V gene has CDR1 SQVTM and CDR2 ANQGSEA. The CDR3 extends over 13 amino acids. V was pared by 2 bases and J by 0 bases, with 6 bases between. The CDR3 protein is CSVEIGSTDTQYF. The CDR3 bases are TGCAGCGTTGAAATTGGCAGCACAGATACGCAGTATTTT.

This clone was detected once. The J gene is TRBJ2-3, the V gene TRBV3-1 (or the pseudogene TRBV3-2); 7 bases fit TRBD2. Germline CDR1 and CDR2: LGHDT and YNNKEL (reference sequence). V gave up 1 base and J gave up 1 base; unmatched junction bases: 8. The CDR3 loop spans 17 amino acids. CDR3 DNA: TGTGCCAGCAGCCAAGTATCCCTAGCGGACCGCACAGATACGCAGTATTTT. Protein product: CASSQVSLADRTDTQYF.

The chain is built from TRBV9 and TRBJ2-7; 9 positions match TRBD2. This CDR3 has 16 amino acids. CDR1 and CDR2 (germline): SGDLS, YYNGEE. Trimming took 0 bases from V and 6 from J; bases not matched to a gene: 10. CDR3 sequence reads: CASSVAASGIMGEQYF. Here the CDR3 DNA reads TGTGCCAGCAGCGTAGCGGCTAGCGGGATAATGGGCGAGCAGTACTTC.

The chain recombines TRBV28 with TRBJ2-7; perhaps TRBD2 as D (5 bases). Per the germline V gene, CDR1 is MDHEN and CDR2 is SYDVKM. The CDR3 sequence is 13 residues long. The V and J ends lost 8 bases and 7 bases respectively, with 18 bases between them. The CDR3 nucleotides read TGTGCCAGCTATCACCAGAGGGTGAAGGAGCAGTACTTC. It specifies CASYHQRVKEQYF.

The rearrangement uses TRBV11-2 and TRBJ1-3; TRBD1 aligns across 7 bases. The CDR3 is 16 residues long. The V segment lost 5 bases and the J segment 2 bases; nucleotides outside the gene matches: 9. CDR1 and CDR2 (germline): SGHAT, FQNNGV. In DNA form, the CDR3 reads TGTGCCAGCAGCGACCAGGGGGTGTTTGCTGGAAACACCATATATTTT. Protein sequence: CASSDQGVFAGNTIYF.

The rearrangement links TRBV6-2 or TRBV6-3 to TRBJ2-5; D not certain. Trimming removed 2 bases from V and 1 base from J, with 14 bases in between. Looked up from germline, CDR1 is MNHEY and CDR2 is SVGEGT. This CDR3 has 16 residues. The CDR3, as DNA: TGTGCCAGCAGTTACGTTGGGGTGGGCTTCCAAGAGACCCAGTACTTC. This gives the protein CASSYVGVGFQETQYF.

This chain joins TRBV29-1 and TRBJ2-1; D call uncertain. V was cut by 1 base and J by 4 bases, with 8 bases left in between. Germline values: CDR1 SQVTM, CDR2 ANQGSEA. The CDR3 totals 13 residues. The CDR3 nucleotides are TGCAGCGTTGAAGGGGCAGATTACAATGAGCAGTTCTTC. Translating gives CSVEGADYNEQFF.